This TCR beta chain was found in a study of cytomegalovirus exposure and HLA in healthy donors. CDR3 size: 14 residues. Per the germline V gene, CDR1 is MNHNS and CDR2 is SASEGT. V shed 4 bases and J 12 bases; nucleotides not matched to a gene: 11. Some clones are missing from TCRdb's copy, which holds only in-frame ones; the method was immunoSEQ multiplex PCR. This repertoire shows over 45,000 clones, around nine tenths found once; its top ten account for about 1%. The sample taken for sequencing was PBMCs. The TCR was taken from a man aged 18 to 35 in good health and CMV-seronegative. The V gene is TRBV6-1, the J gene TRBJ1-5, with 8 bases aligning to TRBD1. The CDR3 spells CASSVQDRQGLQHF. The CDR3 nucleotides read TGTGCCAGCAGTGTACAGGACCGACAGGGGCTCCAGCATTTT.